Listed below are T cell receptor beta chains from one sample, sequenced in a study of radiation and T cells in renal cell carcinoma. Clones were read by immunoSEQ multiplex PCR, and TCRdb kept only the in-frame ones, dropping some. Of 120,000 to 150,000 clones in the sample, 75% to 90% are singletons; the top ten hold 15% to 20%. Sequenced material: blood, taken from a patient whose treatment included radiotherapy and nephrectomy. The receptors originated from a woman in her fifties or sixties with renal cell carcinoma. Each CDR3 is given with its conserved first and last residue. D genes are given only for firm matches. Expanded clones get a size class; other rows say once, few or many, or leave the size out.

j_call v_call d_call clone_size cdr3_nt cdr3_aa
TRBJ1-6 TRBV19 TRBD1 - TGTGCCAGTAGTATAGGAGGGGGCGGCTCACCCCTCCACTTT CASSIGGGGSPLHF
TRBJ2-4 TRBV19 - - TGTGCCAGTAAACTAAGCGGGGCCAAAAACATTCAGTACTTC CASKLSGAKNIQYF
TRBJ2-5 TRBV28 - - TGTGCCAGCAGTTTGTTGGCTGGAGAACAAGAGACCCAGTACTTC CASSLLAGEQETQYF
TRBJ2-1 TRBV9 - - TGTGCCAGCAGCGTAGGGGTTCTTCACTCCTACAATGAGCAGTTCTTC CASSVGVLHSYNEQFF
TRBJ2-1 TRBV11-1 TRBD2 - TGTGCCAGCAGCTCGGGACTAAAGGAGAATGAGCAGTTCTTC CASSSGLKENEQFF
TRBJ1-1 TRBV7-2 - - TGTGCCAGCAGCTTAGGGATAGGGGACACTGAAGCTTTCTTT CASSLGIGDTEAFF
TRBJ1-4 TRBV18 TRBD1 - TGTGCCAGCTCACCATCCGGGACAGGGGATAATGAAAAACTGTTTTTT CASSPSGTGDNEKLFF
TRBJ1-2 TRBV10-3 TRBD1 - TGTGCCATCAGCCGGACAGGGACTAACTATGGCTACACCTTC CAISRTGTNYGYTF
TRBJ1-2 TRBV6-1 - - TGTGCCAGCAGTCCGGGACCCCAGAACTATGGCTACACCTTC CASSPGPQNYGYTF
TRBJ1-5 TRBV10-2 - - TGCGCCAGCAGTGAGTTGGTTAGCAATCAGCCCCAGCATTTT CASSELVSNQPQHF
TRBJ1-2 TRBV4-3 TRBD1 once TGCGCCAGCAGCGTGGACAGGGCGGGTGGCTACACCTTC CASSVDRAGGYTF
TRBJ2-3 TRBV19 TRBD2 once TGTGCCAGCACACCGGGCGGGAGTGGCACAGATACGCAGTATTTT CASTPGGSGTDTQYF
TRBJ1-2 TRBV29-1 TRBD1 - TGCAGCGCGCGTCGACAGGGGGGTGGCTACACCTTC CSARRQGGGYTF
TRBJ1-1 TRBV11-1 - once TGTGCCAGCAGCTTAGGAGGGAACACTGAAGCTTTCTTT CASSLGGNTEAFF
TRBJ1-2 TRBV5-1 - - TGCGCCAGCAGGGAGGCGGTTAACTATGGCTACACCTTC CASREAVNYGYTF
TRBJ1-6 TRBV30 - few TGTGCCTGGGACTATAGGGATTCACCCCTCCACTTT CAWDYRDSPLHF
TRBJ1-2 TRBV7-9 - - TGTGCCAGCAGCTTAGATATCTATGGCTACACCTTC CASSLDIYGYTF
TRBJ2-5 TRBV5-1 TRBD2 - TGCGCCAGCAGCGGGGGACTAGCGGGAGTTGTAGAGACCCAGTACTTC CASSGGLAGVVETQYF
TRBJ2-1 TRBV9 TRBD2 once TGTGCCAGCAGCGTAGCGGGGGGGTTAACCGACAATGAGCAGTTCTTC CASSVAGGLTDNEQFF
TRBJ2-7 TRBV10-2 - - TGCGCCAGCAGGACTGGAGGATACTACGAGCAGTACTTC CASRTGGYYEQYF
TRBJ2-2 TRBV7-9 - - TGTGCCAGCAGCCTCACCGGGTACACCGGGGAGCTGTTTTTT CASSLTGYTGELFF
TRBJ2-5 TRBV7-2 TRBD1 - TGTGCCAGCAGCAAGGACAGGGAAGAGACCCAGTACTTC CASSKDREETQYF
TRBJ1-5 TRBV28 TRBD1 - TGTGCCAGCATCTCGAGGGGGCACCACCAGCATTTT CASISRGHHQHF
TRBJ2-7 TRBV7-6 - - TGTGCCAGCAGCTTCCCGACGGGAACCGGGGAGCAGTACTTC CASSFPTGTGEQYF
TRBJ2-7 TRBV25-1 TRBD1 once TGTGCCAGCAGTGTATCCAGGGGGAACGAGCAGTACTTC CASSVSRGNEQYF
TRBJ2-7 TRBV9 - - TGTGCCAGCAGCGTAGGTATAGCAGGGGACGGCGAGCAGTACTTC CASSVGIAGDGEQYF
TRBJ1-5 TRBV28 - - TGTGCCAGTTTCCCAGACAACCTTAGCAATCAGCCCCAGCATTTT CASFPDNLSNQPQHF
TRBJ1-5 TRBV12-5 - - TGTGCTAGTGACCTGGACAGCAATCAGCCCCAGCATTTT CASDLDSNQPQHF
TRBJ2-5 TRBV9 TRBD2 - TGTGCCAGCAGCCCCCGCAATCGACTAGCGGGAAGCCAAGAGACCCAGTACTTC CASSPRNRLAGSQETQYF
TRBJ2-2 TRBV5-4 - - TGTGCCAGCTGGAACAGGGCTTACACCGGGGAGCTGTTTTTT CASWNRAYTGELFF
TRBJ1-1 TRBV10-1 - - TGCGCCAGCAGTGAAGGGCAACAAGCTTTCTTT CASSEGQQAFF
TRBJ1-6 TRBV6-5 - - TGTGCCAGCAGTCGGGATCCTAATTCACCCCTCCACTTT CASSRDPNSPLHF
TRBJ2-3 TRBV2 - - TGTGCCAGCAGGGTTCGACACAGGGGCCCTCGGCCGGGAGGCACAGATACGCAGTATTTT CASRVRHRGPRPGGTDTQYF